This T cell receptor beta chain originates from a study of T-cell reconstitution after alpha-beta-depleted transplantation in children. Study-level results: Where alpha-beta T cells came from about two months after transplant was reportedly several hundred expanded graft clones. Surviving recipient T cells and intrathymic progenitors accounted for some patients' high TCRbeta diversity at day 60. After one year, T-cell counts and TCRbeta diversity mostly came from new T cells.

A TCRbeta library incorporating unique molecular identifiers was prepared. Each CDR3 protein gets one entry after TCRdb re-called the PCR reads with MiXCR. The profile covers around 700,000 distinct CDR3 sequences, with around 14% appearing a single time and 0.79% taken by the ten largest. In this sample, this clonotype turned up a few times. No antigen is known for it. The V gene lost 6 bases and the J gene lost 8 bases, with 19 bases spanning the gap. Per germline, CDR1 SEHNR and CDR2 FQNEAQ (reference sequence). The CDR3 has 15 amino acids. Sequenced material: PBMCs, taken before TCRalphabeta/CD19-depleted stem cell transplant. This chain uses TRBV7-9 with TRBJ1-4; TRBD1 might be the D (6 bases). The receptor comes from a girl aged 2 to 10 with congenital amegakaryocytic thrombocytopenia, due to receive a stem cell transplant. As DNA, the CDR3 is TGTGCCAGCAGTGATTTGGGGGGGGCAGGCGAAAAACTGTTTTTT. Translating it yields CASSDLGGAGEKLFF.